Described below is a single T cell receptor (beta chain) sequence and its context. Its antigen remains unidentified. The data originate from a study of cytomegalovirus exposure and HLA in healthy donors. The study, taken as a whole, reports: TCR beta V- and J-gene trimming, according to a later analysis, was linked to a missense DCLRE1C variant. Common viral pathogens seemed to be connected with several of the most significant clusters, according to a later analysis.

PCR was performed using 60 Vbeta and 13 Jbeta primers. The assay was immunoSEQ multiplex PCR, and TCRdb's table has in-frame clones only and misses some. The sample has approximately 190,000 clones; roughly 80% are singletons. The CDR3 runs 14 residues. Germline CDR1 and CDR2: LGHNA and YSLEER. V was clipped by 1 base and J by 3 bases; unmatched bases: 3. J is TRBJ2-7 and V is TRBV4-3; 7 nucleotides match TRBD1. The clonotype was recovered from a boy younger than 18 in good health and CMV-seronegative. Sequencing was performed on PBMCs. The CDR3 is CASSQGPGGYEQYF. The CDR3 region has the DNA TGCGCCAGCAGCCAAGGTCCAGGGGGCTACGAGCAGTACTTC.